Shown below are 17 T cell receptor beta chains from a single sample sequenced in a study of shared clonotypes between healthy human individuals. Profiling relied on immunoSEQ multiplex PCR, and the TCRdb table lists in-frame clones only, not all of them. The top ten clones hold almost 0.9% of a sample with around 1,000,000 clones, around 77% of them seen once. Sequenced material: memory CD4+ T cells from PBMCs. Described subset: CD45RA-negative fraction. These receptors originate from a man aged 18 to 35 in good health. Some clones in this sample may be carry-over from other donors' samples.

The chain is built from TRBV2 and TRBJ1-5; possible D gene TRBD1, 6 bases. The CDR3 is 14 residues long. V was pared by 8 bases and J by 0 bases, with 11 bases between. Germline V lookup: CDR1 SNHLY, CDR2 FYNNEI. CDR3 loop: CASRQGRSNQPQHF. CDR3 coding DNA: TGTGCCAGCCGCCAGGGGCGTAGCAATCAGCCCCAGCATTTT.

The chain is built from TRBV7-2 and TRBJ1-2, with TRBD1 identical over 9 bases. Germline loops: CDR1 SGHTA, CDR2 FQGNSA. The V and J ends lost 5 bases and 8 bases, in that order; junction bases with no gene match: 12. This CDR3 contains 15 residues. The CDR3 bases are TGTGCCAGCAGCGTGGGACAGGGAGGGATGGTGGGCTACACCTTC. Residues: CASSVGQGGMVGYTF. Combining the CDR3 with reference TRBV7-2 and TRBJ1-2 gives the whole variable domain GAGVSQSPSNKVTEKGKDVELRCDPISGHTALYWYRQSLGQGLEFLIYFQGNSAPDKSGLPSDRFSAERTGGSVSTLTIQRTQQEDSAVYLCASSVGQGGMVGYTFGSGTRLTVV.

This clone came up once. The V gene is TRBV19, the J gene TRBJ1-1, with 7 bases lining up with TRBD1. The CDR3 is made up of 15 amino acids. CDR1 is LNHDA, CDR2 SQIVND, per germline (reference sequence). J was trimmed by 3 bases and V by 6 bases; bases with no gene match: 10. CDR3 DNA: TGTGCCAGTAGCACCCCAGGGGGGTGGGACACTGAAGCTTTCTTT. Protein sequence: CASSTPGGWDTEAFF.

The chain has TRBV21-1 and TRBJ1-1; the table's D call, TRBD1, has no DNA check behind it. TRBV21-1 corresponds to a pseudogene. The CDR3 contains 14 residues. The CDR3 DNA reads as TGTGCCAGCAGCAGGCCCATGGTAAACACTGAAGCTTTCTTT. Translated, it gives CASSRPMVNTEAFF.

The gene calls are TRBV6-1 and TRBJ2-1, with a weak D call TRBD1 (6 bases). This CDR3 contains 14 residues. V was shortened by 7 bases and J by 2 bases, with 12 bases between the two germline ends. Germline V gene sequence: CDR1 MNHNS, CDR2 SASEGT. DNA for the CDR3: TGTGCCAGCACACGGGACACCACCTACAATGAGCAGTTCTTC. It encodes CASTRDTTYNEQFF.

The chain combines TRBV7-6 with TRBJ2-7; no reliable D call. V was trimmed by 5 bases and J by 0 bases, leaving 11 bases between them. Germline V gene lookup returns CDR1 SGHVS and CDR2 FNYEAQ. The CDR3 is 14 residues long. CDR3 sequence reads: CASSQRRNSYEQYF. CDR3 bases: TGTGCCAGCAGCCAAAGACGAAACTCCTACGAGCAGTACTTC.

The chain combines TRBV4-2 with TRBJ2-2; 7 bases agree with TRBD2. This CDR3 is built from 18 residues. The junction had 13 bases not matched to a gene; V was cut back by 0 bases and J by 6 bases. The V gene's germline CDR1 is LGHNA and CDR2 YNFKEQ. The CDR3 DNA is TGTGCCAGCAGCCAAGATCGGCTAGCGGCAGTTGAGGCCGGGGAGCTGTTTTTT. Translation gives CASSQDRLAAVEAGELFF.

The chain carries TRBV2 and TRBJ2-1; 13 nucleotides line up with TRBD2. CDR3 length: 15 amino acids. Germline V lookup: CDR1 SNHLY, CDR2 FYNNEI. J lost 9 bases, V lost 4 bases, and 6 bases had no gene match. The CDR3 sequence is CASSVGLAGVSEQFF. The CDR3 DNA reads TGTGCCAGCAGTGTTGGACTAGCGGGAGTTAGTGAGCAGTTCTTC.

Written as DNA, the CDR3 is TGTGCCAGCAGAGAGGGACTCCTAGTCACAGATACGCAGTATTTT. Translation gives CASREGLLVTDTQYF. The V and J genes are TRBV7-3 and TRBJ2-3; tentatively, D is TRBD2 (6 bases). Trimming cost V 6 bases and J 2 bases, with 15 bases left between them. The CDR3 runs 15 residues. Germline V gene sequence: CDR1 SGHTA, CDR2 FQGTGA.

The chain joins TRBV9 to TRBJ2-1; tentative D call: TRBD1 (6 bases). CDR3 length equals 15 residues. In germline, CDR1 is SGDLS, CDR2 YYNGEE. Trimming removed 3 bases at V and 8 bases at J, with 18 bases between. Written as DNA, the CDR3 is TGTGCCAGCAGCGCCCACTGGGGGCAGGTGGATGAGCAGTTCTTC. Protein product: CASSAHWGQVDEQFF.

This clone appeared many times. The chain combines TRBV2 with TRBJ2-7; D remains ambiguous. V was pared by 4 bases and J by 3 bases, with 7 bases between. The length of the CDR3 is 12 residues. Germline values: CDR1 SNHLY, CDR2 FYNNEI. DNA for the CDR3: TGTGCCAGCAGTGGCCAGATCTACGAGCAGTACTTC. Protein: CASSGQIYEQYF.

The rearrangement uses TRBV5-4 and TRBJ1-2, with D possibly TRBD1 on 5 matching bases. CDR3 length: 16 residues. V lost 2 bases and J lost 2, with 16 bases in between. Germline CDR1 is SGHNT and CDR2 is YYREEE (reference sequence). CDR3 loop: CASSFSGPRGNYGYTF. The CDR3, as DNA: TGTGCCAGCAGCTTTTCGGGACCACGTGGAAACTATGGCTACACCTTC.

The genes are TRBV2 and TRBJ2-7; the D call may be TRBD1 or TRBD2 (5 bases each). Germline V lookup: CDR1 SNHLY, CDR2 FYNNEI. The CDR3 spans 11 residues. Trimming removed 6 bases at V and 6 bases at J, with 9 bases between. CDR3 in amino acids: CASRGDLEQYF. The CDR3 DNA is TGTGCCAGCAGGGGGGATCTCGAGCAGTACTTC.

Comments on this clone: A much larger clone sits a single nucleotide away, making a read error possible. Other DNA sequences in the sample encode the same CDR3. The chain employs TRBV5-1 and TRBJ2-3; D remains unclear. The CDR3 consists of 14 residues. CDR1 and CDR2 (germline): SGHRS, YFSETQ. In DNA form, the CDR3 reads TGCGCTAGCAGCGCAGCTAGTGTCGGGGATACGCAGTATTTT. This codes for CASSAASVGDTQYF.

V and J are TRBV7-2 and TRBJ2-2; 7 bases agree with TRBD1. CDR1 and CDR2 (germline): SGHTA, FQGNSA. The CDR3 loop spans 15 amino acids. V shed 3 bases and J 6 bases; nucleotides not matched to a gene: 7. The CDR3 sequence: CASSFIRGRAGELFF. The CDR3, as DNA: TGTGCCAGCAGCTTCATAAGGGGGCGGGCCGGGGAGCTGTTTTTT.

The genes are TRBV5-8 and TRBJ2-7; no reliable D call. Germline V gives CDR1 SGHTS, CDR2 YDEGEE. CDR3 length: 13 amino acids. With 1 base removed from V and 3 bases from J, the gap between germline ends came to 8 bases. CDR3 DNA: TGTGCCAGCAGCTTGACCTTTTTCTACGAGCAGTACTTC. The encoded protein is CASSLTFFYEQYF.

This chain connects TRBV11-2 to TRBJ2-7, with D tentatively TRBD1 (5 bases). Germline V gene data show CDR1 as SGHAT and CDR2 as FQNNGV. The CDR3 sequence is 14 residues long. Trimming removed 3 bases from V and 0 bases from J, with 9 bases in between. CDR3 sequence reads: CASSFDRNSYEQYF. CDR3 in DNA: TGTGCCAGCAGCTTTGACAGAAACTCCTACGAGCAGTACTTC.